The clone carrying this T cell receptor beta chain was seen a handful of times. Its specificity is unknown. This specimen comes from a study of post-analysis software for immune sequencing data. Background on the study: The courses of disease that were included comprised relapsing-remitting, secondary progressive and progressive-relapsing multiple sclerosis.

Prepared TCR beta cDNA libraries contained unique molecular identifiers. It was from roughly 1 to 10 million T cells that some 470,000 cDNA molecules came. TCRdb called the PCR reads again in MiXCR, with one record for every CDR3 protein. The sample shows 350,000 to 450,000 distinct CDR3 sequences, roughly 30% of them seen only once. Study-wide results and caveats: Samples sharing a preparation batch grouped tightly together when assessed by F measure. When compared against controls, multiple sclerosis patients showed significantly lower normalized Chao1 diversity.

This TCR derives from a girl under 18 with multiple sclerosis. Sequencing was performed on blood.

CDR3 sequence reads: CSARDLEGVSYNEQFF. As DNA, the CDR3 is TGCAGTGCTAGAGATCTCGAGGGGGTATCCTACAATGAGCAGTTCTTC. J is TRBJ2-1 and V is TRBV20-1; possible D gene TRBD1, 6 bases. The length of the CDR3 is 16 residues. V lost 0 bases, J lost 1 base, and 13 bases lay in between. The germline gives CDR1 DFQATT, CDR2 SNEGSKA (reference sequence).